The 5 T cell receptor beta chains in this list originate from one sample, sequenced in a study of control samples from healthy donors and cancer patients. Data came from immunoSEQ multiplex PCR; TCRdb stores just in-frame clones and leaves some out. The repertoire holds fewer than 100,000 clones, 88% seen once, with around 5.7% in the top ten. Input material: blood. The receptors stem from a woman between 45 and 60 years old in good health.

The genes are TRBV7-2 and TRBJ2-7; 7 bases are shared with TRBD1. CDR1 is SGHTA, CDR2 FQGNSA, per germline. V lost 1 base to trimming and J lost 7 bases; unmatched junction nucleotides: 7. This CDR3 has 14 residues. In DNA form, the CDR3 reads TGTGCCAGCAGCTTAGTTGACAGGGTGGGAGAGCAGTACTTC. It translates to CASSLVDRVGEQYF. The full variable domain, with the rest looked up from reference TRBV7-2 and TRBJ2-7, is GAGVSQSPSNKVTEKGKDVELRCDPISGHTALYWYRQSLGQGLEFLIYFQGNSAPDKSGLPSDRFSAERTGGSVSTLTIQRTQQEDSAVYLCASSLVDRVGEQYFGPGTRLTVT.

CDR3: CATSREGAYAGGLAGELFF. The CDR3 nucleotides are TGTGCCACCAGCAGAGAGGGCGCGTATGCGGGGGGGCTGGCCGGGGAGCTGTTTTTT. The genes are TRBV15 and TRBJ2-2, with 9 nucleotides matching TRBD2. Germline-derived CDR1 and CDR2 are LNHNV and YYDKDF (reference sequence). Trimming removed 0 bases from V and 6 bases from J; junction bases left unmatched: 14. The CDR3 has 19 residues.

V gene TRBV3-1 (or the pseudogene TRBV3-2) combines with J gene TRBJ2-5, with D unresolved. This CDR3 contains 12 residues. Germline loops: CDR1 LGHDT, CDR2 YNNKEL (reference sequence). V lost 1 base, J lost 5 bases, and 5 bases lay in between. CDR3 nucleotides: TGTGCCAGCAGCCAAGCTCGGGAGACCCAGTACTTC. Its translation: CASSQARETQYF.

This clone appeared a single time. The chain links TRBV10-3 to TRBJ1-1, with D tentatively TRBD1 (5 bases). The CDR3 extends over 12 amino acids. V was cut by 6 bases and J by 4 bases, with 9 bases left in between. Germline V gene sequence: CDR1 ENHRY, CDR2 SYGVKD. The CDR3 sequence is CAISPRGTEAFF. The CDR3 region has the DNA TGTGCCATCAGCCCGAGGGGCACTGAAGCTTTCTTT.

The rearrangement uses TRBV6-5 and TRBJ1-1; TRBD1 is a possible D gene (5 bases). The CDR3 has 11 amino acids. V gave up 6 bases and J gave up 3 bases, with 5 bases separating them. Germline lookup yields CDR1 MNHEY and CDR2 SVGAGI. The CDR3, as DNA: TGTGCCAGCAGGGGGGACACTGAAGCTTTCTTT. It is translated as CASRGDTEAFF.